The 19 T cell receptor beta chains below were found in one sample sequenced in a study of T cell repertoires in cytomegalovirus infection. A single record per CDR3 protein comes from TCRdb applying MiXCR to the reads. The sample records about 770,000 distinct CDR3 sequences, 29% being singletons. These TCRs are of unknown antigen specificity. This material consisted of cultured CD8+ T cells from PBMCs, taken from culture after CMV antigen stimulation. These receptors were collected from a human donor in good health (CMV status not recorded). Some clones in this sample may be carry-over from other donors' samples.

The chain combines TRBV19 with TRBJ2-2; the D gene could be TRBD1 or TRBD2 (5 bases each). The V gene's germline CDR1 is LNHDA and CDR2 SQIVND (reference sequence). The V and J ends lost 6 bases and 0 bases respectively, with 14 bases between them. CDR3 size: 16 residues. The CDR3 reads CASSPWWGPNTGELFF. CDR3 nucleotide sequence: TGTGCCAGTAGCCCTTGGTGGGGACCGAACACCGGGGAGCTGTTTTTT.

This clonotype was seen at least ten times. The chain employs TRBV7-2 and TRBJ2-3; 9 bases are shared with TRBD1. The CDR3 sequence is 17 residues long. Germline V CDR1 and CDR2: SGHTA, FQGNSA. With V trimmed by 4 bases and J by 4 bases, 12 bases remained unmatched. CDR3 sequence (DNA): TGTGCCAGCAGCTCTCCCCGGGACAGGGCCCCCTCAGATACGCAGTATTTT. It encodes CASSSPRDRAPSDTQYF.

The chain joins TRBV12-3 or TRBV12-4 to TRBJ2-5; D remains ambiguous. CDR3 length equals 13 residues. The V and J ends lost 2 bases and 4 bases respectively, with 8 bases between them. CDR3 bases: TGTGCCAGCAGTTTACCAGCAGGAGAGACCCAGTACTTC. Protein sequence: CASSLPAGETQYF.

The chain carries TRBV6-1 and TRBJ1-6; unclear D gene. V was shortened by 3 bases and J by 9 bases, with 9 bases between the two germline ends. The CDR3 extends over 13 amino acids. Germline lookup yields CDR1 MNHNS and CDR2 SASEGT. CDR3 DNA sequence: TGTGCCAGCAGTGAGACCGTTAGTTCACCCCTCCACTTT. Its protein product is CASSETVSSPLHF.

At least ten counts were recorded for this clonotype. The J gene is TRBJ2-4, the V gene TRBV28; 13 positions match TRBD2. Losses at the gene ends were 4 bases for V and 2 bases for J; bases not matched to a gene: 20. This CDR3 contains 22 residues. The germline V gene encodes CDR1 MDHEN and CDR2 SYDVKM. CDR3 protein: CASSYQQWTSGGSRGTKNIQYF. The CDR3 DNA sequence: TGTGCCAGCAGTTATCAACAGTGGACTAGCGGGGGCTCGAGGGGCACCAAAAACATTCAGTACTTC.

The chain combines TRBV19 with TRBJ2-6; D is ambiguous. Germline V CDR1 and CDR2: LNHDA, SQIVND (reference sequence). This CDR3 is built from 15 residues. The germline V and J ends were trimmed by 4 bases and 1 base, with 8 bases remaining between them. Written as DNA, the CDR3 is TGTGCCAGTAGTACCAGCCTATCTGGGGCCAACGTCCTGACTTTC. As protein: CASSTSLSGANVLTF.

In this sample, this clonotype turned up many times. The genes are TRBV5-5 and TRBJ2-5; D might be TRBD1 or TRBD2, each matching 5 bases. V dropped 4 bases and J dropped 1 base, with 14 bases sitting between them. Looked up from germline, CDR1 is SGHKS and CDR2 is YYEKEE (reference sequence). The CDR3 spans 15 residues. This chain's CDR3 is CASSPEVGRQETQYF. The CDR3 bases are TGTGCCAGCAGCCCGGAGGTGGGGCGCCAAGAGACCCAGTACTTC.

The chain employs TRBV6-6 and TRBJ2-6, with D tentatively TRBD1 or TRBD2 (5 bases each). Trimming removed 6 bases at V and 4 bases at J, with 16 bases between. Germline lookup yields CDR1 MNHNY and CDR2 SVGAGI (reference sequence). CDR3 length: 16 amino acids. The CDR3 reads CASSLGEGLGANVLTF. The CDR3, as DNA: TGTGCCAGCAGCCTAGGAGAGGGGTTGGGGGCCAACGTCCTGACTTTC.

The chain couples TRBV19 to TRBJ2-7, with unresolved D. The ends were cut back, 5 bases at V and 6 bases at J, with 14 bases in the middle. This CDR3 is 13 amino acids long. In germline, CDR1 is LNHDA, CDR2 SQIVND (reference sequence). In nucleotides, the CDR3 is TGTGCCAGTAGTGTTACAGAGACGAGCGAGCAGTACGTC. Translation: CASSVTETSEQYV.

The V and J genes are TRBV7-6 and TRBJ1-1; TRBD1 matches 7 bases. J gave up 1 base and V 5 bases, and 7 bases lay outside the gene matches. There are 15 residues in the CDR3. Germline CDR1 reads SGHVS; CDR2 reads FNYEAQ. The CDR3 nucleotides read TGTGCCAGCAGCCCGAGGACAGGTTCGAACACTGAAGCTTTCTTT. It encodes CASSPRTGSNTEAFF.

The chain links TRBV25-1 to TRBJ1-1; 7 positions match TRBD1. This CDR3 is built from 15 residues. Germline V gene data show CDR1 as MGHDK and CDR2 as SYGVNS. Trimming removed 5 bases from V and 5 bases from J; junction bases left unmatched: 11. The CDR3 sequence is CASSSILTGWTEAFF. The CDR3 nucleotides are TGTGCCAGCAGTTCAATATTGACAGGGTGGACTGAAGCTTTCTTT.

V and J are TRBV6-1 and TRBJ1-1, with TRBD1 matching 9 bases. The CDR3 is 15 residues long. Germline V lookup: CDR1 MNHNS, CDR2 SASEGT. V was pared by 7 bases and J by 0 bases, with 6 bases of the junction left unmatched. In nucleotides, the CDR3 is TGTGCCAGCAACCGGGACAGGGTTCTGAACACTGAAGCTTTCTTT. Its protein product is CASNRDRVLNTEAFF.

The chain employs TRBV7-6 and TRBJ2-1, with 10 bases identical to TRBD2. Trimming at V came to 1 base and at J to 5 bases, leaving 5 bases not matched to a gene. CDR3 length equals 16 residues. Germline V CDR1 and CDR2: SGHVS, FNYEAQ. The CDR3: CASSLVDSGRDNEQFF. In DNA, the CDR3 is TGTGCCAGCAGCTTAGTTGACAGCGGGAGGGACAATGAGCAGTTCTTC.

In the case of this clonotype: A much bigger clone sits one base away, suggesting this may be a read error. V is TRBV7-9 and J is TRBJ2-7; 9 bases map to TRBD1. V dropped 3 bases and J dropped 3; count of bases not matched to a gene: 3. Looked up from germline, CDR1 is SEHNR and CDR2 is FQNEAQ (reference sequence). There are 14 residues in the CDR3. This CDR3 is CASSFGTGFYEQYF. CDR3 nucleotides: TGTGCCAGCAGCTTCGGGACAGGGTTCTACGAGCAGTACTTC.

The rearrangement links TRBV27 to TRBJ2-1, with 7 bases that match TRBD1. The CDR3 is 17 residues long. V trimming: 5 bases; J trimming: 4 bases; junction bases outside the gene matches: 14. Germline V lookup: CDR1 MNHEY, CDR2 SMNVEV (reference sequence). This CDR3 reads CASSLRDSWPPYNEQFF. The DNA for the CDR3 is TGTGCCAGCAGTCTCCGGGACAGTTGGCCGCCTTACAATGAGCAGTTCTTC.

Ten or more counts support this clonotype. V and J are TRBV12-3 or TRBV12-4 and TRBJ1-2; D remains ambiguous. V was trimmed by 5 bases and J by 3 bases, leaving 10 bases between them. The CDR3 loop spans 13 amino acids. In DNA form, the CDR3 reads TGTGCCAGCAGTCCTGACGGATACTATGGCTACACCTTC. Translation: CASSPDGYYGYTF.

This chain joins TRBV5-3 and TRBJ2-7; weak D call: TRBD2 (5 bases). TRBV5-3 is an ORF, with its function uncertain. The length of the CDR3 is 14 residues. V was cut by 8 bases and J by 3 bases, with 18 bases left in between. In nucleotides, the CDR3 is TGTGCCAGCTCAGACGGACGGGGAAGCTACGAGCAGTACTTC. Translating gives CASSDGRGSYEQYF.

This clonotype turned up a few times. The V call is TRBV27, the J call TRBJ1-5, with 9 bases that match TRBD1. V was pared by 5 bases and J by 4 bases, with 3 bases of the junction left unmatched. CDR1 and CDR2 from the germline V gene are MNHEY and SMNVEV (reference sequence). The CDR3 consists of 14 residues. The CDR3 sequence: CASSDDRGNQPQHF. The CDR3 DNA reads as TGTGCCAGCAGTGACGACAGGGGGAATCAGCCCCAGCATTTT.

This clonotype was seen ten or more times. The chain carries TRBV7-8 and TRBJ2-1; 9 nucleotides line up with TRBD2. The CDR3 is 15 residues long. Per the germline V gene, CDR1 is SGHVS and CDR2 is FQNEAQ. V shed 4 bases and J 6 bases; nucleotides not matched to a gene: 7. CDR3 nucleotide sequence: TGTGCCAGCAGCTCCTCGGCGGGGGGGGTCAATGAGCAGTTCTTC. It translates to CASSSSAGGVNEQFF.